The 22 T cell receptor beta chains given below trace back to one sample, sequenced in a study of somatic mutations in cytotoxic T cells in rheumatoid arthritis. Clones were sequenced by immunoSEQ multiplex PCR, and TCRdb holds only the in-frame ones, with some missing. Among some 18,000 clones listed, 60% to 85% were seen once. Sequenced sample: CD8+ T cells sorted from blood. The receptors shown here come from an adult with rheumatoid arthritis.

This clone was counted only a few times. V is TRBV6-5 and J is TRBJ2-6; D not certain. The CDR3 is 15 amino acids. Germline loops: CDR1 MNHEY, CDR2 SVGAGI. The V gene lost 1 base and the J gene lost 0 bases, with 4 bases spanning the gap. CDR3: CASSYFDSGANVLTF. DNA for the CDR3: TGTGCCAGCAGTTACTTCGACTCTGGGGCCAACGTCCTGACTTTC.

Only one count was recorded for this clone. The chain is built from TRBV27 and TRBJ2-7; TRBD1 aligns across 9 bases. CDR3 size: 14 residues. Germline loops: CDR1 MNHEY, CDR2 SMNVEV (reference sequence). Trimming at V came to 10 bases and at J to 3 bases, leaving 10 bases not matched to a gene. The CDR3 nucleotides are TGTGCCACCAAAAATGGACAGGGGTACTACGAGCAGTACTTC. Protein sequence: CATKNGQGYYEQYF.

The J gene is TRBJ1-4, the V gene TRBV5-5, with D tentatively TRBD1 (5 bases). CDR3 length equals 15 residues. Trimming pared 5 bases from V and 0 bases from J, leaving 11 bases between. Germline loops: CDR1 SGHKS, CDR2 YYEKEE (reference sequence). The CDR3 spells CASRTRASTNEKLFF. The CDR3 DNA sequence: TGTGCCAGCAGAACCAGGGCTTCAACTAATGAAAAACTGTTTTTT.

The V call is TRBV11-2, the J call TRBJ2-5, with D perhaps matching TRBD2 (5 bases). CDR1 and CDR2 from the germline V gene are SGHAT and FQNNGV. The ends were cut back, 5 bases at V and 2 bases at J, with 9 bases in the middle. This CDR3 contains 13 residues. CDR3 sequence reads: CASSPSGQETQYF. As DNA, the CDR3 is TGTGCCAGCAGCCCGAGCGGACAAGAGACCCAGTACTTC.

The chain employs TRBV11-2 and TRBJ2-7, with D unclear. V dropped 1 base and J dropped 6 bases, with 4 bases sitting between them. The CDR3 covers 11 residues. Germline V CDR1 and CDR2: SGHAT, FQNNGV. The DNA for the CDR3 is TGTGCCAGCAGCTTAGGTAGCGAGCAGTACTTC. Residues: CASSLGSEQYF. Variable domain in full (rest from reference TRBV11-2 and TRBJ2-7): EAGVAQSPRYKIIEKRQSVAFWCNPISGHATLYWYQQILGQGPKLLIQFQNNGVVDDSQLPKDRFSAERLKGVDSTLKIQPAKLEDSAVYLCASSLGSEQYFGPGTRLTVT.

This clone was seen a few times. The chain carries TRBV4-1 and TRBJ1-5; D not resolved. The CDR3 length is 14 residues. The germline V gene has CDR1 MGHRA and CDR2 YSYEKL. Trimming cost V 1 base and J 6 bases, with 10 bases left between them. CDR3 residues: CASSQAGLGQPQHF. The CDR3 DNA follows: TGCGCCAGCAGCCAAGCGGGGTTGGGTCAGCCCCAGCATTTT.

This clone was counted a single time. The chain employs TRBV5-5 and TRBJ2-7; possibly TRBD2 for D (5 bases). The germline V gene has CDR1 SGHKS and CDR2 YYEKEE (reference sequence). CDR3 length: 12 residues. V was pared by 6 bases and J by 7 bases, with 14 bases between. The CDR3 DNA reads as TGTGCCAGCACTGCGACCGGGGAAGAGCAGTACTTC. Protein: CASTATGEEQYF.

The sample holds one count of this clone. This chain links TRBV5-5 with TRBJ2-2, with D perhaps TRBD1 (6 bases). Trimming took 7 bases from V and 5 from J, leaving 15 bases between them. This CDR3 is built from 14 residues. Germline assignment: CDR1 SGHKS and CDR2 YYEKEE (reference sequence). This chain's CDR3 is CASAEGVGTGELFF. Here the CDR3 DNA reads TGTGCCAGCGCCGAGGGGGTTGGAACCGGGGAGCTGTTTTTT.

The chain combines TRBV4-2 with TRBJ2-1; TRBD2 aligns across 9 bases. V shed 8 bases, J shed 8 bases, and the junction held 7 bases outside the gene matches. The CDR3 totals 13 residues. CDR1 is LGHNA and CDR2 is YNFKEQ in the germline V gene. Here the CDR3 DNA reads TGTGCCAGCTCCCCCAGCGGGGGGTATGAGCAGTTCTTC. It translates to CASSPSGGYEQFF.

This sequence joins TRBV27 and TRBJ2-4, with D unclear. V dropped 0 bases and J dropped 2 bases, with 2 bases sitting between them. The CDR3 consists of 13 residues. CDR1 and CDR2 (germline): MNHEY, SMNVEV (reference sequence). The chain's CDR3 is CASSLSSKNIQYF. CDR3 coding DNA: TGTGCCAGCAGTTTATCATCCAAAAACATTCAGTACTTC.

The chain has TRBV6-1 and TRBJ2-3; 10 bases align to TRBD2. Germline assignment: CDR1 MNHNS and CDR2 SASEGT. The CDR3 length is 15 residues. V was clipped by 7 bases and J by 0 bases; unmatched bases: 4. CDR3: CASTLTSGSTDTQYF. DNA for the CDR3: TGTGCCAGCACCCTGACTAGCGGGAGCACAGATACGCAGTATTTT.

By frequency in the sample, this clone is medium-sized. CDR3 nucleotide sequence: TGCGCCAGCAGCACGCAGGACAGCAATCAGCCCCAGCATTTT. It yields the protein CASSTQDSNQPQHF. The chain links TRBV4-1 to TRBJ1-5; D gene unclear. Looked up from germline, CDR1 is MGHRA and CDR2 is YSYEKL. V lost 5 bases, J lost 1 base, and 9 bases lay in between. This CDR3 region has 14 residues.

The chain uses TRBV27 and TRBJ2-1; 7 nucleotides line up with TRBD2. CDR3 length: 14 amino acids. Germline V gene data show CDR1 as MNHEY and CDR2 as SMNVEV (reference sequence). V lost 2 bases, J lost 5 bases, and 3 bases stayed unmatched. The DNA for the CDR3 is TGTGCCAGCAGTTTAGCGGGGGAACACAATGAGCAGTTCTTC. Its protein is CASSLAGEHNEQFF.

The chain uses TRBV7-9 and TRBJ2-1; D unclear. There are 14 residues in the CDR3. In germline, CDR1 is SEHNR, CDR2 FQNEAQ (reference sequence). V was shortened by 7 bases and J by 3 bases, with 13 bases between the two germline ends. The CDR3 DNA sequence: TGTGCCAGCAACCCAGCCGGAAACTACAATGAGCAGTTCTTC. Protein sequence: CASNPAGNYNEQFF.

The chain links TRBV2 to TRBJ2-3; D is possibly TRBD2 (5 bases). CDR1 is SNHLY, CDR2 FYNNEI, per germline. This CDR3 is built from 14 residues. V lost 3 bases to trimming and J lost 2 bases, with 9 bases between them. This chain's CDR3 is CASSDQRYTDTQYF. The CDR3 coding sequence is TGTGCCAGCAGTGATCAGCGGTACACAGATACGCAGTATTTT.

This chain connects TRBV15 to TRBJ1-3; D unclear. This CDR3 spans 19 amino acids. Trimming removed 0 bases at V and 2 bases at J, with 20 bases between. Germline V lookup: CDR1 LNHNV, CDR2 YYDKDF (reference sequence). The CDR3 nucleotides read TGTGCCACCAGCAGAGATTTCGGGCTCACCATGACCACTGGAAACACCATATATTTT. Translation gives CATSRDFGLTMTTGNTIYF.

This clone is classed as large (0.1 to 1%). V usage is TRBV2 and J usage is TRBJ1-1, with 7 positions matching TRBD1. Germline values: CDR1 SNHLY, CDR2 FYNNEI. Trimming removed 6 bases from V and 0 bases from J; junction bases left unmatched: 4. The CDR3 runs to 14 residues. CDR3 amino acids: CASSPGQMNTEAFF. The CDR3 nucleotides read TGTGCCAGCAGCCCGGGACAGATGAACACTGAAGCTTTCTTT.

The chain joins TRBV5-4 to TRBJ1-4; D possibly corresponds to TRBD1 (5 bases). V was cut by 2 bases and J by 8 bases, with 10 bases left in between. This CDR3 spans 13 amino acids. Germline V gene lookup returns CDR1 SGHNT and CDR2 YYREEE (reference sequence). Here the CDR3 reads CASSFGAGEKLFF. The CDR3 DNA sequence: TGTGCCAGCAGCTTCGGGGCGGGGGAAAAACTGTTTTTT. Using reference TRBV5-4 and TRBJ1-4 for the parts outside the CDR3, the full variable domain is ETGVTQSPTHLIKTRGQQVTLRCSSQSGHNTVSWYQQALGQGPQFIFQYYREEENGRGNFPPRFSGLQFPNYSSELNVNALELDDSALYLCASSFGAGEKLFFGSGTQLSVL.

The rearrangement uses TRBV9 and TRBJ2-7, with D tentatively TRBD1 or TRBD2 (5 bases each). Germline V gives CDR1 SGDLS, CDR2 YYNGEE. V was cut by 4 bases and J by 2 bases, with 13 bases left in between. There are 14 residues in the CDR3. CDR3 sequence: CASSLRDVPYEQYF. CDR3 nucleotide sequence: TGTGCCAGCAGCCTCCGGGACGTGCCCTACGAGCAGTACTTC.

In this sample, this clone turned up a few times. V and J are TRBV11-2 and TRBJ2-7, with D hard to call. The V gene lost 5 bases and the J gene lost 3 bases, with 8 bases spanning the gap. This CDR3 is 12 amino acids long. The germline CDR1 and CDR2 sequences are SGHAT and FQNNGV. CDR3 DNA: TGTGCCAGCAGCCTGGACGTCTACGAGCAGTACTTC. This translates into CASSLDVYEQYF.

The chain links TRBV11-3 to TRBJ1-2, with D perhaps matching TRBD1 (5 bases). The V gene's germline CDR1 is SGHNT and CDR2 YENEEA. Trimming took 5 bases from V and 5 from J, leaving 21 bases between them. CDR3 size: 16 residues. The CDR3: CASSPRGADKVYGYTF. As DNA, the CDR3 is TGTGCCAGCAGCCCCCGAGGGGCCGACAAGGTGTATGGCTACACCTTC.

The V call is TRBV11-2, the J call TRBJ2-5; TRBD1 might be the D (6 bases). The germline CDR1 and CDR2 sequences are SGHAT and FQNNGV. The CDR3 covers 15 residues. V lost 4 bases and J 1 base, leaving 13 bases between the germline ends. CDR3 sequence reads: CASSSSTGIQETQYF. The CDR3 bases are TGTGCCAGCAGCTCTTCCACAGGGATCCAAGAGACCCAGTACTTC.